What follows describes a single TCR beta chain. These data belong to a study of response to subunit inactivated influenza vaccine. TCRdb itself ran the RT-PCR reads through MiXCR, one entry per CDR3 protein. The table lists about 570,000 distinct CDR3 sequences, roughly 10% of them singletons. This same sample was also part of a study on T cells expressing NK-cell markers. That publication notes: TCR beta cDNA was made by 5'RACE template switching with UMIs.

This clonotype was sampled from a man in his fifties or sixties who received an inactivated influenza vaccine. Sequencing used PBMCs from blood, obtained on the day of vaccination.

The chain's CDR3 is CASSQEVYRVNGELFF. In DNA form, the CDR3 reads TGCGCCAGCAGCCAAGAAGTCTACAGGGTAAACGGGGAGCTGTTTTTT. The J gene is TRBJ2-2, the V gene TRBV4-1, with D possibly matching TRBD1 (6 bases). The germline V and J ends were trimmed by 0 bases and 7 bases, with 15 bases remaining between them. Germline CDR1 MGHRA, CDR2 YSYEKL. The CDR3 spans 16 residues.